The present TCR beta chain was sequenced within a study of neurological immune-mediated disorders. Study findings and constraints: CDR3 amino acid sequences found in expanded clones were never shared across subjects, suggesting private repertoires in all groups.

With 10-nucleotide random UMIs, 5'RACE was used to make the cDNA. TCRdb re-called the 5' RACE reads with MiXCR, one entry per CDR3 protein. The sample lists about 70,000 distinct CDR3 sequences, roughly 5% occurring once. Unsorted libraries were prepared from 2 million PBMCs held at -80 C. This clonotype was detected many times. No antigen is known for it. The V segment lost 3 bases and the J segment 12 bases; nucleotides outside the gene matches: 6. There are 15 residues in the CDR3. CDR1 is SGHRS and CDR2 is YFSETQ in the germline V gene. This chain uses TRBV5-1 with TRBJ2-1; 16 bases fit TRBD2. The sample comprised PBMCs. This sequence originates from a human donor with multiple sclerosis. The donor label of this sample is uncertain. The CDR3 protein is CASSSGTSGGGWQFF. Written as DNA, the CDR3 is TGCGCCAGCAGCTCCGGGACTAGCGGGGGGGGGTGGCAGTTCTTC.